Sequencing of this T cell receptor beta chain was carried out in a study of T cells in Graves' hyperthyroidism and ophthalmopathy. Study-wide findings and caveats: Model predictions of ophthalmopathy came a median roughly 6.7 months before onset.

RNA transcripts were the template for amplifying TCR beta CDR3 regions. The HTBI primer set drove a first-round RT-PCR of the TCR CDR3. A single record per CDR3 protein comes from TCRdb applying MiXCR to the multiplex PCR reads. This table holds 560,000 or so distinct CDR3 sequences, roughly 21% found once. This clonotype was found a few times. Antigen: not known. The CDR3 has 16 residues. The V gene's germline CDR1 is MNHEY and CDR2 SMNVEV (reference sequence). Trimming stripped 5 bases from V and 1 base from J, with 14 bases between. The rearrangement joins TRBV27 to TRBJ2-2; maybe TRBD1 (6 bases). Specimen: blood. The origin of this receptor is a middle-aged man with Graves' ophthalmopathy. The CDR3 loop is CASSPMTGKNTGELFF. In DNA form, the CDR3 reads TGTGCCAGCAGTCCAATGACAGGAAAGAACACCGGGGAGCTGTTTTTT.